A selection of T cell receptor beta chains follows, all from one sample in a study of shared clonotypes between healthy human individuals. Profiled with immunoSEQ multiplex PCR; TCRdb holds only in-frame clones, not every one. This sample carries roughly 2.6 million clones, over 85% of them seen once, and the ten largest clones take around 0.14%. The specimen was naive CD4+ T cells sorted from blood. These receptors originate from a man aged 18 to 35 in good health. Both conserved end residues are part of each CDR3. A D gene is named only where the DNA matches it firmly. A clone size is listed for some rows: how often the clone was seen (once, few, many), or a class if it is expanded.

V	D	J	size	DNA	CDR3
TRBV4-1	TRBD1	TRBJ1-6	-	TGCGCCAGCAGCGCGGGACAGCTTGATTCACCCCTCCACTTT	CASSAGQLDSPLHF
TRBV29-1	-	TRBJ2-1	once	TGCAGCGTTGAAGATCGGCGAAATGAGCAGTTCTTC	CSVEDRRNEQFF
TRBV4-1	TRBD1	TRBJ1-4	-	TGCGCCAGCAGCCCCCGGGACAGCGATAAGGGAAAACTGTTTTTT	CASSPRDSDKGKLFF
TRBV5-1	-	TRBJ2-7	-	TGCGCCAGCAGCTTGGGGGGCGGGGCAGACGAGCAGTACTTC	CASSLGGGADEQYF
TRBV28	-	TRBJ1-2	-	TGTGCCAGCAGCCCAAGGGTTGGGGGACAAACAAACTATGGCTACACCTTC	CASSPRVGGQTNYGYTF
TRBV19	TRBD1	TRBJ1-6	-	TGTGCCAGTAGTATCCGACAGGGGAGTTCCTATAATTCACCCCTCCACTTT	CASSIRQGSSYNSPLHF
TRBV6-4	TRBD2	TRBJ2-5	-	TGTGCCAGCAGTCCAAGCGGGGGGGCGGTTGAGACCCAGTACTTC	CASSPSGGAVETQYF
TRBV5-1	TRBD2	TRBJ2-1	-	TGCGCCAGCAGCTCCGGGACTAGCGGGAGGGGTGAGCAGTTCTTC	CASSSGTSGRGEQFF
TRBV5-4	-	TRBJ1-1	-	TGTGCCAGCAGCCGAGGGGGGGGAAACACTGAAGCTTTCTTT	CASSRGGGNTEAFF
TRBV19	-	TRBJ1-5	-	TGTGCCAGTAGTACCCTAGGGACTTTTAGCAATCAGCCCCAGCATTTT	CASSTLGTFSNQPQHF
TRBV6-1	-	TRBJ1-1	-	TGTGCCAGCATCCTGTCCCAGGGAGCGAACACTGAAGCTTTCTTT	CASILSQGANTEAFF
TRBV28	-	TRBJ2-7	-	TGTGCCAGCGCCAGGAGCTCCTACGAGCAGTACTTC	CASARSSYEQYF
TRBV2	TRBD2	TRBJ2-1	once	TGTGCCAGCAGTTCTGGGACTAGCGGGGGGTTTTACAATGAGCAGTTCTTC	CASSSGTSGGFYNEQFF
TRBV7-3	TRBD1	TRBJ2-3	-	TGTGCCAGCAGCGACAGGGGGGACACAGATACGCAGTATTTT	CASSDRGDTDTQYF
TRBV6-5	-	TRBJ1-1	-	TGTGCCAGCAGACAGGACAGCGGACGTGACACTGAAGCTTTCTTT	CASRQDSGRDTEAFF
TRBV6-1	TRBD1	TRBJ1-1	-	TGTGCCACCGTCAATGGACAGGTTTTTTACACTGAAGCTTTCTTT	CATVNGQVFYTEAFF
TRBV28	-	TRBJ2-7	-	TGTGCCAGCAGTTTGGTTGGCCCCTCCTACGAGCAGTACTTC	CASSLVGPSYEQYF
TRBV6-5	-	TRBJ2-7	-	TGTGCCAGCAGCTTCGGACAGACTTCCTACGAGCAGTACTTC	CASSFGQTSYEQYF
TRBV5-6	-	TRBJ1-5	-	TGTGCCAGCAGCTACCTTTCGGACCTAACTCTGCATTTT	CASSYLSDLTLHF
TRBV4-1	-	TRBJ1-4	few	TGCGCCAGCAGCCAAGTCCCCCAGCCTTTT	CASSQVPQPF
TRBV7-2	-	TRBJ1-2	-	TGTGCCAGCAGCTTATACTCGGGGCCGGGAGGCTACACCTTC	CASSLYSGPGGYTF
TRBV6-5	TRBD2	TRBJ2-7	-	TGTGCCAGCAGTTACTCGCGGGGGGGATCGTACGAGCAGTACTTC	CASSYSRGGSYEQYF
TRBV5-1	-	TRBJ2-1	-	TGCGCCAGCAGCTCTGGGGTGACTATTGTGGGCAATGAGCAGTTCTTC	CASSSGVTIVGNEQFF
TRBV19	-	TRBJ1-2	few	TGTGCCAGTAGTATAGCTGGGAATCATGGCTACACCTTC	CASSIAGNHGYTF
TRBV7-9	-	TRBJ2-3	once	TGTGCCAGCAGCTTAAAGTCGGCGGTCAGGAGCACAGATACGCAGTATTTT	CASSLKSAVRSTDTQYF
TRBV7-2	-	TRBJ2-5	-	TGTGCCAGCAGCCGACAGACAGGCGTCCTGTCCTCTCAAGAGACCCAGTACTTC	CASSRQTGVLSSQETQYF
TRBV6-6	-	TRBJ2-3	-	TGTGCCAGCAGTGATCTGACGGGGGATACGCAGTATTTT	CASSDLTGDTQYF
TRBV5-1	TRBD2	TRBJ2-1	-	TGCGCCAGCAGCTTGTCACTAGCGGGGTACAATGAGCAGTTCTTC	CASSLSLAGYNEQFF
TRBV7-3	-	TRBJ1-1	-	TGTGCCAGCAGCTCAGGACAAGCCATGAACACTGAAGCTTTCTTT	CASSSGQAMNTEAFF
TRBV7-9	-	TRBJ2-5	-	TGTGCCAGCAGCCCAAATCCCCTTGTGACAGCTTCCCAAGAGACCCAGTACTTC	CASSPNPLVTASQETQYF
TRBV2	-	TRBJ1-4	-	TGTGCCAGCAGTGAAGCGCGGGGGCGAGGGGAAAAACTGTTTTTT	CASSEARGRGEKLFF
TRBV6-5	-	TRBJ1-1	-	TGTGCCAGCAGTTACGGGGGGACTGAAGCTTTCTTT	CASSYGGTEAFF
TRBV5-4	-	TRBJ2-1	-	TGTGCCAGCAGCGCGTCTAGCGTCGGTGAGCAGTTCTTC	CASSASSVGEQFF
TRBV7-2	TRBD2	TRBJ2-7	-	TGTGCCAGCAGCTCCGATACATGGCGCGGGAGGGCCTACGAGCAGTACTTC	CASSSDTWRGRAYEQYF
TRBV19	TRBD1	TRBJ1-4	-	TGTGCCAGTAGCCAGATTCAAGACAGGGAAGGAAGAAAACTGTTTTTT	CASSQIQDREGRKLFF
TRBV5-4	-	TRBJ1-6	-	TGTGCCAGCAGCTTGGGACTTTCACCCCTCCACTTT	CASSLGLSPLHF
TRBV7-9	-	TRBJ1-4	-	TGTGCCCTCGAGAAGGGAGTAGAGGAAAAACTGTTTTTT	CALEKGVEEKLFF